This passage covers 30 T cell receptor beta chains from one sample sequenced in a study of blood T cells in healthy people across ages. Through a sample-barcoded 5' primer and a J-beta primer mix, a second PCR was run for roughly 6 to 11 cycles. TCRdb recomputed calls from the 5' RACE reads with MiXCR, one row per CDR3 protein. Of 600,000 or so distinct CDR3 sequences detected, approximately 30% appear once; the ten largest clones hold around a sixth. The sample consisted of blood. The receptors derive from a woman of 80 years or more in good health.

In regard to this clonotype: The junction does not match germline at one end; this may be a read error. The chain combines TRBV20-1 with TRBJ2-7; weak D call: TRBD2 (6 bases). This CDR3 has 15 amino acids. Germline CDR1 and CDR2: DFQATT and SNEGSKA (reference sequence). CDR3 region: CSAREGPGGRNEQYF. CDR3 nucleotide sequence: TGCAGCGCTAGAGAGGGTCCCGGGGGTCGCAACGAGCAGTACTTC.

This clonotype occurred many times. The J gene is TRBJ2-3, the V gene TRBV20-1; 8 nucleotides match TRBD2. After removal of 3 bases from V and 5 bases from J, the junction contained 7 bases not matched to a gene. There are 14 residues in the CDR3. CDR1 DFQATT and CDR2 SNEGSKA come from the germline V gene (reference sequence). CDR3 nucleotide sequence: TGCAGTGCTAGCGTCGGGGGGGCAGGAGATACGCAGTATTTT. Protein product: CSASVGGAGDTQYF.

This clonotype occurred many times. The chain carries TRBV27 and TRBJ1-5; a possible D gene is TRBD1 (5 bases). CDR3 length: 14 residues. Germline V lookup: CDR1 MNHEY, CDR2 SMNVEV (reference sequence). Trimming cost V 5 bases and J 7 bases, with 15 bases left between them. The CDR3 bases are TGTGCCAGCAGTCCCATGGACAATGGGCAGCCCCAGCATTTT. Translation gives CASSPMDNGQPQHF.

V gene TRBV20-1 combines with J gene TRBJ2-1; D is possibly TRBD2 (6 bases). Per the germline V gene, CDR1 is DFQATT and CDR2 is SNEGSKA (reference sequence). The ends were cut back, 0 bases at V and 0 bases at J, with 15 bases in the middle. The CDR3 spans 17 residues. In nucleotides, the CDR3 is TGCAGTGCTAGAGATCGGGGCGGGGATAGCTCCTACAATGAGCAGTTCTTC. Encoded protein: CSARDRGGDSSYNEQFF.

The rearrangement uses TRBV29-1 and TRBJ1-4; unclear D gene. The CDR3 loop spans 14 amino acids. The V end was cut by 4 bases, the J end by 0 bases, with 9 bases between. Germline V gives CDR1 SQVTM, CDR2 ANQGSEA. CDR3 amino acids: CSVGAGTTNEKLFF. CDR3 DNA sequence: TGCAGCGTTGGTGCTGGAACAACTAATGAAAAACTGTTTTTT.

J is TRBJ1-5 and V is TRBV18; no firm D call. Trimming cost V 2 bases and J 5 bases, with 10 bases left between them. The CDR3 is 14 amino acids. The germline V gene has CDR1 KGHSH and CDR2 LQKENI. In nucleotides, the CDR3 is TGTGCCAGCTCACCAAGGATGACTGATCAGCCCCAGCATTTT. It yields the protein CASSPRMTDQPQHF.

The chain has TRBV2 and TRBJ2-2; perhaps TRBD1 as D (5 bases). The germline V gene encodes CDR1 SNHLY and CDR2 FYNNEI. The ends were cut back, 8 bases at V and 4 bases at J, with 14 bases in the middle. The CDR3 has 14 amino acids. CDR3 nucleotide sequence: TGTGCCAGCGGTTTGACAGACCTCACCGGGGAGCTGTTTTTT. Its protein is CASGLTDLTGELFF.

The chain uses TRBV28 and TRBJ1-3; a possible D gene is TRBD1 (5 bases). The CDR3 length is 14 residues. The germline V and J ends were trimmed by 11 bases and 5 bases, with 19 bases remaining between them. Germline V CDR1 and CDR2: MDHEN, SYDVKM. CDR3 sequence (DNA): TGTGCCGCCGCGCGTGGGGGTCAGCGAAACACCATATATTTT. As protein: CAAARGGQRNTIYF.

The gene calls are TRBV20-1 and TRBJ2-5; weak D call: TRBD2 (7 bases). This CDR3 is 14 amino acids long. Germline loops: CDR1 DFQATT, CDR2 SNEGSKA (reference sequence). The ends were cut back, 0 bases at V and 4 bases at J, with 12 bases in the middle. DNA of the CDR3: TGCAGTGCTAGAGATATGGGGGGGCGAGAGACCCAGTACTTC. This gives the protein CSARDMGGRETQYF.

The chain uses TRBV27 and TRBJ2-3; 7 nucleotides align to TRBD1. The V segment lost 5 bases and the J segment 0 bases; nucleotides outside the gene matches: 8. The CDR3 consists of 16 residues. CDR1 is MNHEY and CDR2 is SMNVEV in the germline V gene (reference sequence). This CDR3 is CASSPTTGRSTDTQYF. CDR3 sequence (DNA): TGTGCCAGCAGTCCGACGACAGGGCGGAGCACAGATACGCAGTATTTT.

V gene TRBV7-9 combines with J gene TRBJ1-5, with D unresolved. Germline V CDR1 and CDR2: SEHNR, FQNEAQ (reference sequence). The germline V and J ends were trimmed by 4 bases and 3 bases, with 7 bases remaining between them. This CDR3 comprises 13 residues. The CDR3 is CASSSLDNQPQHF. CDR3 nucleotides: TGTGCCAGCAGCTCCTTGGACAATCAGCCCCAGCATTTT.

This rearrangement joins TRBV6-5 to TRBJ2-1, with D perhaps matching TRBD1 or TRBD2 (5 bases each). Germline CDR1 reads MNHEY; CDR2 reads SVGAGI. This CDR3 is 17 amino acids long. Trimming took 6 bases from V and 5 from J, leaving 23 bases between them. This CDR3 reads CASRDLPGLRTNNEQFF. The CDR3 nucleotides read TGTGCCAGCAGGGACTTGCCGGGGCTTCGGACGAACAATGAGCAGTTCTTC.

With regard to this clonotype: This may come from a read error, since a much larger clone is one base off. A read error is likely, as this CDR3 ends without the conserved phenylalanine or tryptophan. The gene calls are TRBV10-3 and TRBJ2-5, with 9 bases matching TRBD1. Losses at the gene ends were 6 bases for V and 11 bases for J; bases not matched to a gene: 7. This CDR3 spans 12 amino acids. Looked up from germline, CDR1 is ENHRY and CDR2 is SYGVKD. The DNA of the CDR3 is TGTGCCATCAGACAGGGGGCGTCAGAGCAGTACTGC. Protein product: CAIRQGASEQYC.

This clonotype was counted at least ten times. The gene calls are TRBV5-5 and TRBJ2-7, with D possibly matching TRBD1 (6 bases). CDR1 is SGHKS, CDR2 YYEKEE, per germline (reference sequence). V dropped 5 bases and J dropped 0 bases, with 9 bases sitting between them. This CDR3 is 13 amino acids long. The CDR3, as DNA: TGTGCCAGCAGGAACAGGGCCTCCTACGAGCAGTACTTC. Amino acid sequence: CASRNRASYEQYF.

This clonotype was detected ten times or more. The CDR3 sequence is CASSSTGTHQETQYF. The CDR3 nucleotides are TGTGCCAGCAGCTCAACCGGGACACACCAAGAGACCCAGTACTTC. The chain joins TRBV7-9 to TRBJ2-5, with a weak D call TRBD1 (6 bases). V was shortened by 4 bases and J by 0 bases, with 12 bases between the two germline ends. Germline V CDR1 and CDR2: SEHNR, FQNEAQ (reference sequence). The CDR3 spans 15 residues.

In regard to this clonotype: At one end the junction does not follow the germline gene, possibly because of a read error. CDR3 residues: CVSSLAGGGEQFF. DNA for the CDR3: TGTGTCAGCAGCTTAGCAGGGGGAGGTGAGCAGTTCTTC. The rearrangement links TRBV7-6 to TRBJ2-1; tentatively, D is TRBD1 (7 bases). The CDR3 loop spans 13 amino acids. Germline CDR1 is SGHVS and CDR2 is FNYEAQ.

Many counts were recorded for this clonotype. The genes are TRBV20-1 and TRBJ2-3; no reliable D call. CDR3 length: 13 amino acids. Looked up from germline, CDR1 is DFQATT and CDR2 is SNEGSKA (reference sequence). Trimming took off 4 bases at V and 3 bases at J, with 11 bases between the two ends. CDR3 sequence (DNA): TGCAGTGCTACTCCACAACTTACAGATACGCAGTATTTT. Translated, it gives CSATPQLTDTQYF.

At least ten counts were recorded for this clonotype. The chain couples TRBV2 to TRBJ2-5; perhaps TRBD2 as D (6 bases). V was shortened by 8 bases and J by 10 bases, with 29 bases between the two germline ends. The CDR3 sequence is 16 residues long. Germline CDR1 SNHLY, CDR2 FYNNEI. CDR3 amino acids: CASPGGPGGKNRGQYF. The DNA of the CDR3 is TGTGCCAGCCCCGGGGGACCTGGGGGGAAAAATCGGGGCCAGTACTTC.

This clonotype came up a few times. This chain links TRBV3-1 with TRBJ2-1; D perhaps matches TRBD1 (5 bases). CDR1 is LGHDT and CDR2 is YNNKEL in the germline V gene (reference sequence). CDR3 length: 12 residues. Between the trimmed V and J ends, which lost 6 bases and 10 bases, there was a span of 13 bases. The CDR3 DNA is TGTGCCAGCAGTCGTAATAGGGGAGAGCAGTTCTTC. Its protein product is CASSRNRGEQFF.

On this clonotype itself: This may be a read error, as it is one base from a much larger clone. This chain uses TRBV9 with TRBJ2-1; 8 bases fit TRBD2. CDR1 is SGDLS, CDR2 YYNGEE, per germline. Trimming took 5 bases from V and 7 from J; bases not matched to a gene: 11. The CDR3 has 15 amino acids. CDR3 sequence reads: CASSRRTGGGNEQFF. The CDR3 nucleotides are TGTGCCAGCAGTCGCCGGACTGGCGGGGGGAATGAGCAGTTCTTC.

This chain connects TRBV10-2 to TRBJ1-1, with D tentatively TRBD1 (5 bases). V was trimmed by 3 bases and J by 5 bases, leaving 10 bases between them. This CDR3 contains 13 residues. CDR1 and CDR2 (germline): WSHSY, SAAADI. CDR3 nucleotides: TGCGCCAGCAGTGAAGGCAGGGCTACTGAAGCTTTCTTT. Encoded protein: CASSEGRATEAFF.

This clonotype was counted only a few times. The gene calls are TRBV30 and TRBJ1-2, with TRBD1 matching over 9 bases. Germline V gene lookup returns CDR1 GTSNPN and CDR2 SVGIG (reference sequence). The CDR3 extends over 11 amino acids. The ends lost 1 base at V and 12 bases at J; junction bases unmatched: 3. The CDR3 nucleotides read TGTGCCTGGAGTGGACAGGGGGAGCACACCTTC. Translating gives CAWSGQGEHTF. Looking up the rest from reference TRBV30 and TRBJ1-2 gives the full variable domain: SQTIHQWPATLVQPVGSPLSLECTVEGTSNPNLYWYRQAAGRGLQLLFYSVGIGQISSEVPQNLSASRPQDRQFILSSKKLLLSDSGFYLCAWSGQGEHTFGSGTRLTVV.

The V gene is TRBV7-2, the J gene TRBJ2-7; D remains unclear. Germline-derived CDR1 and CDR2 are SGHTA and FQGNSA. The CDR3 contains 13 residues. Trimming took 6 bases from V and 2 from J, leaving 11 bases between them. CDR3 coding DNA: TGTGCCAGCAGTGTGGGCAGGCCCTACGAGCAGTACTTC. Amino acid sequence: CASSVGRPYEQYF.

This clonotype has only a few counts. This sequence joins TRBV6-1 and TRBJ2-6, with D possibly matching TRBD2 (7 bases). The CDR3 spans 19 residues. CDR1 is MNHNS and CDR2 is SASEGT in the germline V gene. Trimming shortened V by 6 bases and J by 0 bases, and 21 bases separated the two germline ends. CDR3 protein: CASSDRTAAGFSGANVLTF. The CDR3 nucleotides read TGTGCCAGCAGCGATAGGACAGCAGCGGGATTCTCTGGGGCCAACGTCCTGACTTTC.

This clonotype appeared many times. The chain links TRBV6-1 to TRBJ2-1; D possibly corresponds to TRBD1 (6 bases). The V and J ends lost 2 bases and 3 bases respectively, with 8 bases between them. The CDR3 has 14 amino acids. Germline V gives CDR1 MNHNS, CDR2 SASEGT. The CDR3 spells CASSENRVYNEQFF. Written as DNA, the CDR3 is TGTGCCAGCAGTGAAAACAGGGTCTACAATGAGCAGTTCTTC.

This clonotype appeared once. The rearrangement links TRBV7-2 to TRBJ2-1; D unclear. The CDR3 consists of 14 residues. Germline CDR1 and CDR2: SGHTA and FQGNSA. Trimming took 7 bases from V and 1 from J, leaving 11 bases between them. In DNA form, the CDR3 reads TGTGCCAGCACCCTCGGAGAGTCCTACAATGAGCAGTTCTTC. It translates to CASTLGESYNEQFF.

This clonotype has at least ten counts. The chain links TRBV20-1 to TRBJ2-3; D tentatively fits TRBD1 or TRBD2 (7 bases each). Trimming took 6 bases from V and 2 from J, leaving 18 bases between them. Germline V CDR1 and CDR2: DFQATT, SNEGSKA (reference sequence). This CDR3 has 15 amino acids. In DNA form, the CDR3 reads TGCAGTGCGCCAGGGGGGGGCGAGGTCACAGATACGCAGTATTTT. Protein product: CSAPGGGEVTDTQYF.

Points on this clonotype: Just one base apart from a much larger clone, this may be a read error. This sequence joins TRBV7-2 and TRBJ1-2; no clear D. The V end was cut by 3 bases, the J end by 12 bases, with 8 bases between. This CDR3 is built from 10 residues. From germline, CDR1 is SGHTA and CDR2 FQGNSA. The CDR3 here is CASSFPGHTF. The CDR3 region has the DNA TGTGCCAGCAGCTTCCCAGGCCACACCTTC.

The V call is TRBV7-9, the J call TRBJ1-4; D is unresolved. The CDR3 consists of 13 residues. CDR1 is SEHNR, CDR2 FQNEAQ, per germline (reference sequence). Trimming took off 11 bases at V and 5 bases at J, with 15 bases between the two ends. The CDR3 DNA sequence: TGTGCCGGCGTGGAGGACCTAAATGAAAAACTGTTTTTT. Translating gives CAGVEDLNEKLFF.

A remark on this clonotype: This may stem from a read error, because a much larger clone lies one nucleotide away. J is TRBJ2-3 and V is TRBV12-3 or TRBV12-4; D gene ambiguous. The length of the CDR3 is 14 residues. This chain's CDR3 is CASSLRLGTDAQYF. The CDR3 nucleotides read TGTGCCAGCAGTTTAAGGCTCGGAACAGATGCGCAGTATTTT.